A single sample is the source of the 27 T cell receptor beta chains below, sequenced in a study of blood T cell repertoires in COVID-19. Some clones are missing from TCRdb's copy, which holds only in-frame ones; the method was immunoSEQ multiplex PCR. This sample carries 90,000 to 120,000 clones, about nine tenths of them seen once, and the ten largest clones take roughly 1.2%. The sample comprised peripheral blood. All receptors derive from a woman aged 25-40 years with acute or convalescent COVID-19.

CDR3 bases: TGTGCCACCAGTGACCCCAGGGAAACGGGACAGGGTACCTCTGGAAACACCATATATTTT. It codes for CATSDPRETGQGTSGNTIYF. The J gene is TRBJ1-3, the V gene TRBV24-1; 9 bases fit TRBD1. The CDR3 is made up of 20 amino acids. V shed 4 bases and J 0 bases; nucleotides not matched to a gene: 15. The V gene's germline CDR1 is KGHDR and CDR2 SFDVKD.

The genes are TRBV28 and TRBJ1-5, with TRBD1 matching 9 bases. Per the germline V gene, CDR1 is MDHEN and CDR2 is SYDVKM. This CDR3 is 14 amino acids long. V shed 11 bases and J 4 bases; nucleotides not matched to a gene: 9. As DNA, the CDR3 is TGTGCCGGACAAGGGACAGGGATGAATCAGCCCCAGCATTTT. This translates into CAGQGTGMNQPQHF.

This chain connects TRBV18 to TRBJ2-1; 15 bases are a match to TRBD2. The length of the CDR3 is 16 residues. Germline V gene sequence: CDR1 KGHSH, CDR2 LQKENI. V lost 6 bases, J lost 7 bases, and 7 bases stayed unmatched. The CDR3 coding sequence is TGTGCCAGCTCCGGACTAGCGGGAGGGCCGGGGAATGAGCAGTTCTTC. This codes for CASSGLAGGPGNEQFF.

CDR3 sequence reads: CASSLGQPNTGELFF. DNA for the CDR3: TGTGCCAGCAGCTTAGGACAGCCGAACACCGGGGAGCTGTTTTTT. The V call is TRBV11-2, the J call TRBJ2-2; D might be TRBD1 (5 bases). Trimming removed 1 base from V and 0 bases from J, with 6 bases in between. CDR1 and CDR2 (germline): SGHAT, FQNNGV. The CDR3 runs 15 residues.

In its sample, this clone was seen once. The chain links TRBV10-3 to TRBJ1-4, with D perhaps TRBD1 (5 bases). Trimming left V 4 bases short and J 6 bases short, with 9 bases between. The germline V gene encodes CDR1 ENHRY and CDR2 SYGVKD. CDR3 length: 13 residues. DNA of the CDR3: TGTGCCATCAGTGGGAGCAGGGATGAAAAACTGTTTTTT. Translation gives CAISGSRDEKLFF.

The rearrangement links TRBV28 to TRBJ2-1; 7 bases line up with TRBD2. V was pared by 3 bases and J by 10 bases, with 21 bases of the junction left unmatched. The CDR3 is 18 residues long. Germline CDR1 and CDR2: MDHEN and SYDVKM. The CDR3 DNA is TGTGCCAGCAGTTTGGGGACTAAAGGCGAGGCTAGGTTCCGGGAGCAGTTCTTC. Encoded protein: CASSLGTKGEARFREQFF. Supplemented by reference TRBV28 and TRBJ2-1, the full variable domain reads DVKVTQSSRYLVKRTGEKVFLECVQDMDHENMFWYRQDPGLGLRLIYFSYDVKMKEKGDIPEGYSVSREKKERFSLILESASTNQTSMYLCASSLGTKGEARFREQFFGPGTRLTVL.

The chain couples TRBV19 to TRBJ2-2; 10 bases map to TRBD1. The CDR3 contains 18 residues. Germline V CDR1 and CDR2: LNHDA, SQIVND (reference sequence). V shed 3 bases and J 3 bases; nucleotides not matched to a gene: 10. DNA for the CDR3: TGTGCCAGTAGTATTGGGTACAAGGGGACAGGGGACACCGGGGAGCTGTTTTTT. This gives the protein CASSIGYKGTGDTGELFF.

This chain uses TRBV19 with TRBJ1-4; D gene ambiguous. Trimming shortened V by 5 bases and J by 11 bases, and 12 bases separated the two germline ends. This CDR3 region has 12 residues. Germline V gene data show CDR1 as LNHDA and CDR2 as SQIVND (reference sequence). The CDR3 reads CASSPQRAKLFF. CDR3 bases: TGTGCCAGTAGTCCACAGCGGGCGAAACTGTTTTTT.

The CDR3 coding sequence is TGTGCCAGCAGTTTACGCGGACAGGGATATCAGCCCCAGCATTTT. This encodes CASSLRGQGYQPQHF. The rearrangement uses TRBV28 and TRBJ1-5; TRBD1 matches at 8 bases. The germline gives CDR1 MDHEN, CDR2 SYDVKM. V lost 2 bases to trimming and J lost 5 bases; unmatched junction nucleotides: 5. The CDR3 contains 15 residues.

This chain joins TRBV30 and TRBJ2-1; possibly TRBD1 for D (5 bases). Germline CDR1 and CDR2: GTSNPN and SVGIG (reference sequence). V lost 1 base and J 0 bases, leaving 10 bases between the germline ends. The CDR3 spans 15 residues. Here the CDR3 reads CAWSAGSSSYNEQFF. DNA of the CDR3: TGTGCCTGGAGTGCAGGGTCTAGCTCCTACAATGAGCAGTTCTTC.

J is TRBJ2-2 and V is TRBV4-3; D gene uncertain. CDR1 and CDR2 (germline): LGHNA, YSLEER. This CDR3 comprises 15 residues. V was shortened by 0 bases and J by 8 bases, with 13 bases between the two germline ends. CDR3 in amino acids: CASSQEPLTVGELFF. CDR3 in DNA: TGCGCCAGCAGCCAAGAACCTTTAACGGTTGGGGAGCTGTTTTTT.

The V call is TRBV19, the J call TRBJ2-2, with 7 bases aligning to TRBD2. Germline lookup yields CDR1 LNHDA and CDR2 SQIVND (reference sequence). The V gene end was trimmed by 4 bases and the J gene end by 4 bases; junction bases not matched to a gene: 15. The CDR3 runs to 18 residues. This CDR3 reads CASSSRTSGDLGTGELFF. Here the CDR3 DNA reads TGTGCCAGTAGTAGCCGGACTAGTGGGGACCTGGGCACCGGGGAGCTGTTTTTT.

This clone was recorded once. The chain has TRBV14 and TRBJ1-1; no clear D. The V gene lost 0 bases and the J gene lost 11 bases, with 16 bases spanning the gap. Germline CDR1 reads SGHDN; CDR2 reads FVKESK. The CDR3 consists of 14 residues. CDR3 residues: CASSQDWAGNGAFF. The CDR3 DNA reads as TGTGCCAGCAGCCAAGATTGGGCCGGGAACGGTGCTTTCTTT.

This chain connects TRBV30 to TRBJ1-2, with D hard to call. The CDR3 totals 12 residues. Trimming pared 0 bases from V and 8 bases from J, leaving 10 bases between. CDR1 is GTSNPN, CDR2 SVGIG, per germline (reference sequence). Here the CDR3 DNA reads TGTGCCTGGAGTGTCAGTAGCAGAGGCTACACCTTC. This gives the protein CAWSVSSRGYTF.

This chain links TRBV5-1 with TRBJ2-3; D perhaps matches TRBD2 (6 bases). Germline V lookup: CDR1 SGHRS, CDR2 YFSETQ. Trimming cost V 0 bases and J 2 bases, with 13 bases left between them. This CDR3 is built from 16 residues. CDR3 in amino acids: CASSLVVAETTDTQYF. CDR3 sequence (DNA): TGCGCCAGCAGCTTGGTAGTAGCGGAGACCACAGATACGCAGTATTTT. Full variable domain (rest looked up from reference TRBV5-1 and TRBJ2-3): KAGVTQTPRYLIKTRGQQVTLSCSPISGHRSVSWYQQTPGQGLQFLFEYFSETQRNKGNFPGRFSGRQFSNSRSEMNVSTLELGDSALYLCASSLVVAETTDTQYFGPGTRLTVL.

The rearrangement uses TRBV12-2 and TRBJ1-5. TRBV12-2 is an annotated pseudogene. The CDR3 sequence is 14 residues long. Here the CDR3 DNA reads TGTGCAAGTCGCTTACCGAGGAGCGAACAGCCCCAGCATTTT. Translating it yields CASRLPRSEQPQHF.

V is TRBV16 and J is TRBJ2-7; 8 nucleotides agree with TRBD1. Germline trimming cut 2 bases from V and 6 bases from J; bases unmatched to any gene: 0. The germline V gene encodes CDR1 KGHSY and CDR2 FQNENV. CDR3 length: 12 amino acids. The CDR3 sequence: CASSQDRGEQYF. CDR3 in DNA: TGTGCCAGCAGCCAAGACAGGGGCGAGCAGTACTTC.

This clone was found once. This sequence joins TRBV6-1 and TRBJ2-3; tentatively, D is TRBD1 (5 bases). CDR1 is MNHNS, CDR2 SASEGT, per germline. V lost 0 bases and J 5 bases, leaving 9 bases between the germline ends. The CDR3 covers 14 residues. The CDR3: CASSEALQGDTQYF. CDR3 in DNA: TGTGCCAGCAGTGAAGCGCTTCAGGGAGATACGCAGTATTTT.

This chain connects TRBV6-5 to TRBJ1-5, with TRBD1 matching over 8 bases. Germline CDR1 MNHEY, CDR2 SVGAGI. The CDR3 has 13 amino acids. V lost 10 bases to trimming and J lost 5 bases; unmatched junction nucleotides: 7. This CDR3 is CATRTGLDQPQHF. The CDR3 DNA reads as TGTGCCACCCGGACAGGGTTGGATCAGCCCCAGCATTTT.

V usage is TRBV3-1 (or the pseudogene TRBV3-2) and J usage is TRBJ1-1, with D possibly matching TRBD1 (6 bases). Germline assignment: CDR1 LGHDT and CDR2 YNNKEL (reference sequence). CDR3 length: 15 amino acids. V lost 3 bases and J 2 bases, leaving 13 bases between the germline ends. The CDR3 DNA is TGTGCCAGCAGCCAGGGACACAAACTAAACACTGAAGCTTTCTTT. Translated, it gives CASSQGHKLNTEAFF.

This clone was seen only once. The rearrangement joins TRBV27 to TRBJ1-1, with a tentative D call TRBD1 (6 bases). The germline CDR1 and CDR2 sequences are MNHEY and SMNVEV (reference sequence). With 2 bases removed from V and 0 bases from J, the gap between germline ends came to 16 bases. This CDR3 has 17 residues. The CDR3 nucleotides read TGTGCCAGCAGTTTAATGGGGGCCGGGACGATGAACACTGAAGCTTTCTTT. Protein product: CASSLMGAGTMNTEAFF.

The rearrangement uses TRBV5-6 and TRBJ2-3; D gene uncertain. There are 15 residues in the CDR3. Germline CDR1 is SGHDT and CDR2 is YYEEEE. V was trimmed by 3 bases and J by 0 bases, leaving 11 bases between them. Here the CDR3 DNA reads TGTGCCAGCAGCTACGGTATCTCTAGCACAGATACGCAGTATTTT. Translated: CASSYGISSTDTQYF.

This chain uses TRBV18 with TRBJ1-2; tentative D call: TRBD1 (6 bases). The CDR3 loop spans 14 amino acids. Germline CDR1 and CDR2: KGHSH and LQKENI. Trimming left V 3 bases short and J 5 bases short, with 13 bases between. The CDR3 DNA follows: TGTGCCAGCTCACCTATGGCTCAGGGGTATGGCTACACCTTC. Encoded protein: CASSPMAQGYGYTF.

The chain joins TRBV6-6 to TRBJ1-5, with TRBD1 as a possible D gene (6 bases). The CDR3 is 15 residues long. Between the trimmed V and J ends, which lost 0 bases and 8 bases, there was a span of 14 bases. Germline V gene lookup returns CDR1 MNHNY and CDR2 SVGAGI (reference sequence). The CDR3, as DNA: TGTGCCAGCAGTTACTCGCGGACAGAACTAAAGCCCCAGCATTTT. Translating gives CASSYSRTELKPQHF.

The chain has TRBV6-4 and TRBJ1-5; D might be TRBD1 (6 bases). This CDR3 contains 16 residues. Trimming left V 2 bases short and J 0 bases short, with 11 bases between. CDR1 is MRHNA and CDR2 is SNTAGT in the germline V gene. The CDR3, as DNA: TGTGCCAGCAGTGACGTTAACAGGGATAGCAATCAGCCCCAGCATTTT. Translating gives CASSDVNRDSNQPQHF.

V usage is TRBV27 and J usage is TRBJ2-7; 8 bases are a match to TRBD1. CDR1 and CDR2 from the germline V gene are MNHEY and SMNVEV (reference sequence). This CDR3 is 15 amino acids long. V lost 5 bases and J lost 7; bases outside the gene matches: 13. The CDR3 is CASSTGQAPWMEQYF. The CDR3 DNA sequence: TGTGCCAGCAGTACGGGACAGGCTCCCTGGATGGAGCAGTACTTC.

The chain combines TRBV9 with TRBJ2-2; D gene unclear. V lost 7 bases and J lost 1, with 5 bases in between. CDR1 is SGDLS and CDR2 is YYNGEE in the germline V gene. The CDR3 has 12 amino acids. As DNA, the CDR3 is TGTGCCAGCTCCAGGAACACCGGGGAGCTGTTTTTT. The encoded protein is CASSRNTGELFF.